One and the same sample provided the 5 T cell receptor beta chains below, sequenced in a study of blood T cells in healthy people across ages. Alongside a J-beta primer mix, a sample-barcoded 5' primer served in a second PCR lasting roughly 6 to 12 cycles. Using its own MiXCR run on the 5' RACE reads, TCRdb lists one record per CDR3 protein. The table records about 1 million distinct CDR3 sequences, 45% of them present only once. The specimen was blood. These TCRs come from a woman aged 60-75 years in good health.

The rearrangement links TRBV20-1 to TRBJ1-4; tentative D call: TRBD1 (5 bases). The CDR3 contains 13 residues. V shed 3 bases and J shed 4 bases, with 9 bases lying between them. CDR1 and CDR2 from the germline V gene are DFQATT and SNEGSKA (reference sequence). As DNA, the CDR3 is TGCAGTGCTAGTTGGGGGGATAATGAAAAACTGTTTTTT. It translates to CSASWGDNEKLFF.

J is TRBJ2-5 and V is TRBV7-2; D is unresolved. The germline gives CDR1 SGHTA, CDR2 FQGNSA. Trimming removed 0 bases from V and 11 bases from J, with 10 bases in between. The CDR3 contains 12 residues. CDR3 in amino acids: CASSLAGSKQYF. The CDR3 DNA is TGTGCCAGCAGCTTAGCAGGGTCCAAGCAGTACTTC.

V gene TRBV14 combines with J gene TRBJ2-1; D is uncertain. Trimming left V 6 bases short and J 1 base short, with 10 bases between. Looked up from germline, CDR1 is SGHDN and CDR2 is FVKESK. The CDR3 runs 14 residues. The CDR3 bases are TGTGCCAGCAGGGGATATGGGTCCTACAATGAGCAGTTCTTC. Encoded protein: CASRGYGSYNEQFF.

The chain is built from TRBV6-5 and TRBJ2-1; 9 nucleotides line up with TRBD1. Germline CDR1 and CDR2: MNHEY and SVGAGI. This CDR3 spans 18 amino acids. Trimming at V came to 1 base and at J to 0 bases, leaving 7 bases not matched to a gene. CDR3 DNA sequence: TGTGCCAGCAGTTACTTTCCGGGACAGGGAAGCTCCTACAATGAGCAGTTCTTC. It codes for CASSYFPGQGSSYNEQFF.

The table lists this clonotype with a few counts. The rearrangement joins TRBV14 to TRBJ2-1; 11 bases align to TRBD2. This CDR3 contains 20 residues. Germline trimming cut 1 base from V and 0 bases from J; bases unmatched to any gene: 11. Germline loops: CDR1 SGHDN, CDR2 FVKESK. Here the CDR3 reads CASSQVLVAGGRSSYNEQFF. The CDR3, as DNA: TGTGCCAGCAGCCAAGTATTAGTAGCGGGAGGGAGGTCCTCCTACAATGAGCAGTTCTTC.